This TCR beta chain was observed in a study of radiotherapy plus CTLA-4 blockade in lung cancer listed by TCRdb under 2018. In terms of the full investigation: Objective responses occurred in more than 15% of enrolled patients, and 30% to 35% achieved disease control.

Broader findings and caveats from the paper: After treatment with radiotherapy and ipilimumab, TCR clones that came from tumors expanded in the peripheral blood. Early dynamic changes in blood T cell clones, together with increased serum interferon-beta after radiation, were reported as the strongest predictors of response.

The study tested focal radiation therapy combined with CTLA-4 blockade (ipilimumab) in patients with chemo-refractory metastatic non-small-cell lung cancer. In regard to this clone: What this receptor recognizes is not known. Per-base quality was not reported, and no clone a single base away is much larger than it.

CDR1 and CDR2 are read off the germline V gene as MNHNS and SASEGT. After removal of 4 bases from V and 0 bases from J, the junction retains 7 bases not matched to a gene. The CDR3, from cysteine to phenylalanine, totals 17 residues. The retained sequence is limited to the CDR3, 51 bases, with the frame set at the first base. The library was built by means of the immunoSEQ multiplex PCR assay. TCRdb holds this immuneACCESS table with in-frame rearrangements only. Some clones are missing; in checked studies, unresolved V genes explain under half, and the rest has no known cause. Counted in this sample were 48,000 or so clones; 84% of them appeared once. Around 4.8% of the sample is in the top ten clones.

Here the chain combines TRBV6-1 and TRBJ1-4, with TRBD1 identical over 8 junction bases. This receptor was identified in a human donor with non-small cell lung cancer whose response to radiotherapy plus ipilimumab could not be evaluated. The sequencing used peripheral blood, collected from a patient treated with radiotherapy plus ipilimumab. The nucleotides read TGTGCCAGCAGTGCCCGACAGGGGCCAACAACTAATGAAAAACTGTTTTTT. Translated, this is CASSARQGPTTNEKLFF.